These 19 T cell receptor beta chains originate from one sample sequenced in a study of T cell changes during pregnancy in multiple sclerosis. Measured with immunoSEQ multiplex PCR; TCRdb has only the in-frame clones, and not every one. The sample lists over 65,000 clones, less than 95% occurring once. The sample was peripheral blood, taken in the second trimester of pregnancy. The source is a female donor with multiple sclerosis, enrolled in a pregnancy study.

The gene calls are TRBV5-1 and TRBJ2-1, with 7 bases that match TRBD1. Germline CDR1 and CDR2: SGHRS and YFSETQ. The length of the CDR3 is 15 residues. The V and J ends lost 4 bases and 4 bases, in that order; junction bases with no gene match: 8. CDR3 amino acids: CASSMQGVSYNEQFF. The CDR3 DNA reads TGCGCCAGCAGCATGCAGGGGGTTTCTTACAATGAGCAGTTCTTC.

This chain links TRBV19 with TRBJ1-6; 8 bases map to TRBD1. In germline, CDR1 is LNHDA, CDR2 SQIVND (reference sequence). CDR3 length equals 17 residues. Trimming took 3 bases from V and 9 from J; bases not matched to a gene: 13. CDR3 bases: TGTGCCAGTAGTATCCTCGGATCCGGACAGGGCGGTTCACCCCTCCACTTT. Protein: CASSILGSGQGGSPLHF.

V and J are TRBV7-9 and TRBJ2-5; D might be TRBD2 (5 bases). CDR1 is SEHNR, CDR2 FQNEAQ, per germline (reference sequence). V shed 1 base and J shed 4 bases, with 10 bases lying between them. The CDR3 is made up of 14 amino acids. The CDR3 DNA is TGTGCCAGCAGCTTAGGAACTAGTCTAGAGACCCAGTACTTC. Translated, it gives CASSLGTSLETQYF.

This chain connects TRBV7-2 to TRBJ1-3; no clear D gene. Germline loops: CDR1 SGHTA, CDR2 FQGNSA. The CDR3 covers 15 residues. The germline V and J ends were trimmed by 5 bases and 2 bases, with 13 bases remaining between them. The chain's CDR3 is CASSRLTDPGNTIYF. Here the CDR3 DNA reads TGTGCCAGCAGCCGTCTAACAGATCCTGGAAACACCATATATTTT.

This chain uses TRBV7-9 with TRBJ2-3; 8 bases map to TRBD1. Unmatched junction bases numbered 9, after V lost 2 bases and J lost 5 bases. The germline V gene has CDR1 SEHNR and CDR2 FQNEAQ (reference sequence). The CDR3 is made up of 16 amino acids. The CDR3 DNA reads as TGTGCCAGCAGCTTACTAACGACAGGGGCGAGAGATACGCAGTATTTT. This translates into CASSLLTTGARDTQYF.

A note on this clone: The sample holds other DNA sequences that translate to the same CDR3. The V and J genes are TRBV27 and TRBJ2-7; 11 nucleotides align to TRBD1. The CDR3 runs 15 residues. V lost 3 bases to trimming and J lost 4 bases; unmatched junction nucleotides: 5. Germline loops: CDR1 MNHEY, CDR2 SMNVEV (reference sequence). The CDR3 bases are TGTGCCAGCAGTTTGAGCGGACAGGGGGCTTACGAGCAGTACTTC. Encoded protein: CASSLSGQGAYEQYF.

J is TRBJ2-7 and V is TRBV5-6; D is perhaps TRBD2 (7 bases). The CDR3 has 13 residues. V was shortened by 1 base and J by 5 bases, with 10 bases between the two germline ends. The germline CDR1 and CDR2 sequences are SGHDT and YYEEEE. The CDR3, as DNA: TGTGCCAGCAGCTTGTGGGGGGGCCACGAGCAGTACTTC. This encodes CASSLWGGHEQYF.

The chain joins TRBV9 to TRBJ2-6, with TRBD1 identical over 7 bases. Germline loops: CDR1 SGDLS, CDR2 YYNGEE. The CDR3 consists of 19 residues. The V gene end was trimmed by 2 bases and the J gene end by 4 bases; junction bases not matched to a gene: 15. Written as DNA, the CDR3 is TGTGCCAGCAGCGTCCCCTTCGACAGGGAACCTCGCGGGGCCAACGTCCTGACTTTC. Translating it yields CASSVPFDREPRGANVLTF.

V is TRBV10-3 and J is TRBJ2-6; no clear D gene. Trimming left V 6 bases short and J 0 bases short, with 3 bases between. The CDR3 consists of 13 residues. Germline V lookup: CDR1 ENHRY, CDR2 SYGVKD. The CDR3: CAISYSGANVLTF. CDR3 bases: TGTGCCATCAGCTACTCTGGGGCCAACGTCCTGACTTTC.

J is TRBJ2-1 and V is TRBV6-5, with 10 positions matching TRBD2. This CDR3 comprises 15 residues. Per the germline V gene, CDR1 is MNHEY and CDR2 is SVGAGI. V shed 4 bases, J shed 7 bases, and the junction held 7 bases outside the gene matches. This CDR3 is CASSLGAGGLNEQFF. The DNA of the CDR3 is TGTGCCAGCAGTTTGGGAGCGGGGGGGCTTAATGAGCAGTTCTTC.

This clone was picked up one time. The CDR3 DNA sequence: TGTGCCAGCAGCCCCGCCGGGACAAACACCGGGGAGCTGTTTTTT. Translating gives CASSPAGTNTGELFF. V and J are TRBV11-3 and TRBJ2-2; perhaps TRBD1 as D (6 bases). From germline, CDR1 is SGHNT and CDR2 YENEEA. This CDR3 spans 15 amino acids. V shed 5 bases and J shed 2 bases, with 12 bases lying between them.

This clone was seen only a few times. CDR3 nucleotide sequence: TGTGCCAGCAGCCAAGAGCCAGGGGTCACTGAAGCTTTCTTT. Its translation is CASSQEPGVTEAFF. The chain couples TRBV4-2 to TRBJ1-1; tentatively, D is TRBD1 (6 bases). The germline CDR1 and CDR2 sequences are LGHNA and YNFKEQ. V dropped 0 bases and J dropped 4 bases, with 9 bases sitting between them. The CDR3 has 14 amino acids.

This clone appeared a single time. V usage is TRBV7-2 and J usage is TRBJ1-4; a weak D match, TRBD1 (5 bases). The CDR3 spans 16 residues. Germline lookup yields CDR1 SGHTA and CDR2 FQGNSA. Trimming removed 1 base at V and 4 bases at J, with 13 bases between. CDR3 coding DNA: TGTGCCAGCAGCTTAGGAGCCGGCCAGGGTAATGAAAAACTGTTTTTT. Residues: CASSLGAGQGNEKLFF.

This chain uses TRBV5-1 with TRBJ2-5; 8 bases align to TRBD1. V gave up 4 bases and J gave up 5 bases; unmatched junction bases: 7. Germline V gene lookup returns CDR1 SGHRS and CDR2 YFSETQ. This CDR3 has 14 amino acids. The CDR3: CASSLGTGGETQYF. As DNA, the CDR3 is TGCGCCAGCAGCCTCGGGACAGGCGGGGAGACCCAGTACTTC.

V usage is TRBV6-1 and J usage is TRBJ2-7; 13 bases match TRBD2. After removal of 6 bases from V and 7 bases from J, the junction contained 9 bases not matched to a gene. The CDR3 runs 15 residues. The V gene's germline CDR1 is MNHNS and CDR2 SASEGT. CDR3 nucleotide sequence: TGTGCCAGCAGCATGTGGACTAGCGGGGGCAGGGAGCAGTACTTC. Translation: CASSMWTSGGREQYF.

The CDR3 sequence is CASSLGRAGAGGYTF. CDR3 DNA sequence: TGTGCCAGCAGCTTAGGCCGAGCCGGGGCGGGAGGCTACACCTTC. The chain recombines TRBV7-6 with TRBJ1-2, with D possibly TRBD1 on 5 matching bases. Deletions cut 1 base from V and 8 bases from J, with 17 bases between. Germline CDR1 SGHVS, CDR2 FNYEAQ. The CDR3 extends over 15 amino acids.

In its sample, this clone was seen once. This chain uses TRBV7-2 with TRBJ2-1; D possibly corresponds to TRBD1 (6 bases). The V gene's germline CDR1 is SGHTA and CDR2 FQGNSA. The V gene lost 4 bases and the J gene lost 15 bases, with 13 bases spanning the gap. The CDR3 runs to 11 residues. CDR3 nucleotides: TGTGCCAGCAGCTCTAGGACAGACTGGTTCTTC. Translated: CASSSRTDWFF.

The rearrangement uses TRBV7-8 and TRBJ1-5; 8 nucleotides match TRBD1. The CDR3 sequence is 18 residues long. Trimming took 6 bases from V and 0 from J; bases not matched to a gene: 13. Germline V gives CDR1 SGHVS, CDR2 FQNEAQ. The CDR3 coding sequence is TGTGCCAGCAGTACCTCCGGGACAGGCCCCTCTAGCAATCAGCCCCAGCATTTT. This gives the protein CASSTSGTGPSSNQPQHF.

This chain connects TRBV27 to TRBJ2-7, with TRBD1 matching over 8 bases. CDR3 length equals 13 residues. Germline V lookup: CDR1 MNHEY, CDR2 SMNVEV (reference sequence). The trim removed 7 bases at V and 6 bases at J, leaving 8 bases unmatched. CDR3 sequence: CASTIRQGLEQYF. CDR3 nucleotide sequence: TGTGCCAGCACTATTAGACAGGGGCTCGAGCAGTACTTC.